Following are 30 T cell receptor delta chains from one sample sequenced in a study of γδ T cells in repeated Plasmodium falciparum infection. TCRdb applied CATT to the multiplex PCR reads for clone calling. The sample records more than 45,000 delta-chain clones, approximately 1.5% being singletons. Vgamma9/Vdelta2+ and Vdelta2-negative gammadelta T cells were flow-sorted from PBMC for bulk sequencing. Sequences were obtained from gamma-delta T cells from blood. These receptors originate from a pool of human donors (malaria-infected and uninfected, not separated).

This clone has a handful of counts. Only one base separates this from a far larger clonotype, so it likely reflects a read error. This CDR3 is also generated by other DNA sequences in the sample. The rearrangement joins TRDV1 to TRDJ1; 9 bases map to TRDD3. TCRdb does not report a J gene; here it was assigned by matching the DNA to germline references. V shed 6 bases and J 1 base; nucleotides not matched to a gene: 24. Germline V gene lookup returns CDR1 TSWWSYY and CDR2 QGS. This CDR3 region has 21 residues. CDR3 nucleotide sequence: TGTGCTCTTGGTCCCCTCCAACCCTCCATCCTACTGGGGGACGCCACCGATAAACTCATCTTT. It translates to CALGPLQPSILLGDATDKLIF.

Comments on this clone: The protein in TCRdb stems from a much larger clone and differs at residue 14 from this DNA's translation, likely a read error; here the protein is translated from the DNA. The chain carries TRDV1 and TRDJ1; tentatively, D is TRDD3 (6 bases). TCRdb records no J gene; here it was assigned by comparing the DNA to germline. The CDR3 runs to 23 residues. Trimming took 0 bases from V and 5 from J, leaving 37 bases between them. The germline gives CDR1 TSWWSYY, CDR2 QGS. DNA for the CDR3: TGTGCTCTTGGGGAACTAGGCTCTATGGTTGGACACCACGCTCCCTGGGGATGGGATAAACTCATCTTT. It yields the protein CALGELGSMVGHHAPWGWDKLIF.

This clone was counted many times. The sample holds other DNA sequences that translate to the same CDR3. The chain carries TRDV1 and TRDJ1; the D call may be TRDD2 or TRDD3 (5 bases each). The CDR3 has 16 amino acids. Looked up from germline, CDR1 is TSWWSYY and CDR2 is QGS. The V end lost 5 bases, the J end lost 10 bases, and 26 bases lay between the germline ends. The CDR3: CALGIGSLRLPGRLIF. CDR3 sequence (DNA): TGTGCTCTTGGGATCGGGAGCCTACGTTTACCTGGGAGACTCATCTTT.

This clone has just a few counts. The amino acid sequence in TCRdb belongs to a much larger clone and departs from this DNA's translation at residue 14, likely a sequencing read error; the sequence shown is translated from the DNA. CDR3 residues: CALGELVGFTNGGSSYTDKLIF. CDR3 DNA sequence: TGTGCTCTTGGGGAACTCGTAGGGTTTACGAATGGGGGATCTTCCTACACCGATAAACTTATCTTT. V usage is TRDV1 and J usage is TRDJ1; D possibly matches TRDD2 or TRDD3 (8 bases each). Germline assignment: CDR1 TSWWSYY and CDR2 QGS. The CDR3 is 22 residues long.

Remarks on this clone: The protein given by TCRdb reflects a much larger clone and differs at residue 5 from this DNA's translation, likely from a read error; the protein shown is the DNA's translation. The rearrangement links TRDV1 to TRDJ1, with D perhaps TRDD1 (6 bases). The J gene was not available in TCRdb and was assigned here by matching the DNA to germline segments. This CDR3 comprises 18 residues. CDR1 and CDR2 (germline): TSWWSYY, QGS. The CDR3 reads CALGKLPWWINRIDKLIF. The DNA for the CDR3 is TGTGCTCTTGGGAAACTTCCCTGGTGGATAAATAGGATCGATAAACTCATCTTT.

In regard to this clone: For this DNA, TCRdb reports the protein of a much larger clone, which diverges at residue 18, most likely from a read error; the protein presented here is translated directly from the DNA. The chain employs TRDV3 and TRDJ1, with D perhaps matching TRDD2 (5 bases). The J gene comes from matching the DNA to germline here; TCRdb lacks it. The CDR3 covers 25 residues. V was shortened by 0 bases and J by 0 bases, with 44 bases between the two germline ends. CDR1 and CDR2 (germline): TVYSNPD, GDNSRS (reference sequence). CDR3 nucleotides: TGTGCCTTTAGGGTGCCTCCTAGGACGTTTGGGCGATATAACCCACAATTTATCCACACCGATAAACTCATCTTT. Translation gives CAFRVPPRTFGRYNPQFIHTDKLIF.

As concerns this clone: A far larger clone is only one base removed, so a read error is likely. The same CDR3 is also encoded by other DNA sequences in this sample. The CDR3 is CALASALRLGAPPAGKHIF. The CDR3 nucleotides are TGTGCTCTTGCGTCAGCACTCCGTCTCGGGGCCCCCCCTGCGGGTAAACACATCTTT. The V gene is TRDV1, but the J gene lacks a call. CDR1 and CDR2 from the germline V gene are TSWWSYY and QGS. The CDR3 contains 19 residues.

Note on this clone: With only one base between it and a far larger clone, this is likely a read error. Here the V gene is TRDV1, but the J gene went uncalled; TRDD3 is the table's D call and was not checked against the DNA. In germline, CDR1 is TSWWSYY, CDR2 QGS. There are 23 residues in the CDR3. The CDR3: CALGELVVPGCVGDTNYTDKLIF. The CDR3 bases are TGTGCTCTTGGGGAACTAGTCGTTCCCGGCTGTGTGGGGGATACCAACTACACCGATAAGCTCATCTTT.

Worth noting for this clone: TCRdb's protein for this DNA is that of a much larger clone and differs from the translation at residue 5, likely a read error; the protein shown is the DNA translation. This chain joins TRDV1 and TRDJ3; D is unresolved. Germline CDR1 and CDR2: TSWWSYY and QGS. The CDR3 has 20 residues. The CDR3 protein is CALGKLGCPLQTWDTRQMFF. In nucleotides, the CDR3 is TGTGCTCTTGGGAAACTAGGTTGCCCCCTCCAAACCTGGGACACCCGACAGATGTTTTTC.

In its sample, this clone was seen many times. This sequence may be a read error, since a much larger clone differs from it by one base. Other DNA sequences of this sample code for an identical CDR3. This rearrangement joins TRDV1 to TRDJ1, with TRDD2 matching 8 bases. This CDR3 contains 18 residues. Germline values: CDR1 TSWWSYY, CDR2 QGS. With 8 bases clipped from V and 0 bases from J, the junction kept 17 bases outside the gene matches. The CDR3 region is CALSHFLQRLYNTDKLIF. CDR3 coding DNA: TGTGCTCTTTCCCACTTCCTACAGAGACTCTATAACACCGATAAACTCATCTTT.

Concerning this clone: TCRdb's protein for this DNA is that of a much larger clone and differs from the translation at residue 18, likely a read error; the protein shown is the DNA translation. The chain uses TRDV2 and TRDJ1; a possible D gene is TRDD3 (6 bases). The CDR3 is made up of 20 amino acids. In germline, CDR1 is GEAIGNYY, CDR2 EKD. The CDR3: CACDTLRVLGGPVITDKFIF. CDR3 bases: TGTGCCTGTGACACTCTTAGAGTACTGGGTGGGCCGGTCATCACCGATAAATTCATCTTT.

The chain combines TRDV1 with TRDJ1, with 10 positions matching TRDD3. The J gene, missing from TCRdb, was assigned here through DNA to germline matching. CDR3 length: 22 residues. V gave up 1 base and J gave up 2 bases; unmatched junction bases: 22. Germline V gene sequence: CDR1 TSWWSYY, CDR2 QGS. The CDR3 region is CALGERDSFPGGYGSYTDKLIF. For the CDR3, the DNA is TGTGCTCTTGGGGAACGGGACTCCTTCCCAGGGGGATACGGTTCTTATACCGATAAACTCATCTTT.

In its sample, this clone was seen a few times. TCRdb shows a much larger clone's protein in place of this DNA's translation, and the two differ at residue 11, likely through a read error; the protein shown is translated from the DNA. V is TRDV3 and J is TRDJ1, with TRDD3 identical over 13 bases. Because TCRdb records no J gene, it was assigned here through a match of the DNA to germline. CDR3 length: 19 residues. The V segment lost 4 bases and the J segment 8 bases; nucleotides outside the gene matches: 25. Germline V CDR1 and CDR2: TVYSNPD, GDNSRS (reference sequence). CDR3 loop: CASSQVLLFYHWGIRKLIF. The CDR3 region has the DNA TGTGCCTCCTCTCAAGTCCTCCTATTTTATCACTGGGGGATACGGAAACTCATCTTT.

Details on this clone: The protein TCRdb gives is from a much larger clone and does not agree with this DNA's translation at residues 6 and 25, likely a read error; the protein shown here comes from the DNA. The rearrangement uses TRDV1 and TRDJ1, with 8 nucleotides matching TRDD3. The length of the CDR3 is 27 residues. From germline, CDR1 is TSWWSYY and CDR2 QGS. The CDR3 here is CALGEVVFCLLGPPTGGPTLYTDKPIF. In nucleotides, the CDR3 is TGTGCTCTTGGGGAAGTAGTATTTTGTCTCCTGGGCCCCCCAACTGGGGGTCCTACTTTGTACACCGATAAACCCATCTTT.

This clone has at least ten counts. A much larger clone lies a single base off, so this may be a read error. This chain connects TRDV1 to TRDJ1; 8 nucleotides line up with TRDD3. The CDR3 extends over 17 amino acids. Germline V gene lookup returns CDR1 TSWWSYY and CDR2 QGS. The CDR3 bases are TGTGCTCTTGGCTGGGGGAACACCCTTCAGTACACCGGTAAACTCATCTTT. Translation: CALGWGNTLQYTGKLIF.

This clone was recorded a few times. TCRdb has a much larger clone's protein, which differs at residue 10 from the translation of this DNA, likely because of a read error; what is shown is the protein translated from the DNA. The chain links TRDV2 to TRDJ1; 8 nucleotides align to TRDD3. Germline V gene data show CDR1 as GEAIGNYY and CDR2 as EKD. The CDR3 is made up of 19 amino acids. After removal of 3 bases from V and 0 bases from J, the junction contained 17 bases not matched to a gene. The CDR3 loop is CACDSVLGGPASYTDKLIF. The CDR3 DNA follows: TGTGCCTGTGACTCCGTACTGGGGGGTCCCGCCTCGTACACCGATAAACTCATCTTT.

This clone has a count of ten or more. Translating this DNA gives a protein that differs at residue 11 from the TCRdb one, which belongs to a much larger clone; a read error is likely, and the protein shown is this translation. This chain connects TRDV1 to TRDJ1; 10 positions agree with TRDD3. Germline V CDR1 and CDR2: TSWWSYY, QGS. The length of the CDR3 is 19 residues. V lost 9 bases to trimming and J lost 1 base; unmatched junction nucleotides: 20. This CDR3 is CALNHKANWGMRPTDKLIF. For the CDR3, the DNA is TGTGCTCTCAATCACAAGGCAAACTGGGGGATGCGGCCCACCGATAAACTCATCTTT.

Concerning this clone itself: One base separates it from a far larger clone, so it is likely a read error. The same CDR3 is also encoded by other DNA sequences in this sample. The gene calls are TRDV1 and TRDJ1, with 10 bases matching TRDD3. V gave up 3 bases and J gave up 0 bases; unmatched junction bases: 19. The CDR3 extends over 21 amino acids. Germline CDR1 reads TSWWSYY; CDR2 reads QGS. The CDR3 region is CALGDPPSSRDWGMYTDKLIF. The CDR3 nucleotides read TGTGCTCTTGGGGACCCTCCTTCCTCCCGGGACTGGGGGATGTACACCGATAAACTCATCTTT.

There are many counts of this clone. It is likely a read error: a sequence one base away is far more abundant. The sample carries other DNA sequences with the same CDR3. The chain is built from TRDV1 and TRDJ3, with TRDD3 identical over 11 bases. J gave up 3 bases and V 3 bases, and 19 bases lay outside the gene matches. CDR1 and CDR2 (germline): TSWWSYY, QGS. The CDR3 is 23 amino acids. CDR3 in DNA: TGTGCTCTTGGGGAGAGGTCCCTCTTGGGTCTGGGGGATACAGTCTGGGACACCCGACAGATGTTTTTC. Amino acids: CALGERSLLGLGDTVWDTRQMFF.

This clone was counted many times. The chain uses TRDV1 and TRDJ1; 8 bases are shared with TRDD3. The CDR3 is 15 residues long. Unmatched junction bases numbered 8, after V lost 7 bases and J lost 1 base. In germline, CDR1 is TSWWSYY, CDR2 QGS. CDR3 DNA: TGTGCTCTTGACCTACCGGGGATACCCACCGATAAACTCATCTTT. It encodes CALDLPGIPTDKLIF.

This clone was recorded many times. A far more abundant clone sits one base away, making this likely a read error. Other DNA sequences in the same sample also yield this CDR3. The chain employs TRDV1 and TRDJ1; 8 positions agree with TRDD3. Germline values: CDR1 TSWWSYY, CDR2 QGS. There are 17 residues in the CDR3. The CDR3 sequence: CALGEGTLGDYTDKLIF. CDR3 DNA sequence: TGTGCTCTTGGGGAGGGAACTTTGGGGGATTACACGGATAAACTCATCTTT.

This clone has a handful of counts. This DNA's translation differs at residue 11 from TCRdb's protein, which comes from a much larger clone; a read error is likely, and the protein shown is translated from the DNA. The rearrangement links TRDV1 to TRDJ1; a possible D gene is TRDD3 (6 bases). In the absence of a J gene in TCRdb, the DNA was matched to germline to assign it here. V gave up 1 base and J gave up 0 bases, with 24 bases separating them. Germline CDR1 and CDR2: TSWWSYY and QGS. The CDR3 is 20 amino acids. CDR3 sequence (DNA): TGTGCTCTTGGGGAACAAGTCGGTTGGGGGTTATACTCATACACCGATAAACTCATCTTT. Translated, it gives CALGEQVGWGLYSYTDKLIF.

This clone has at least ten counts. The mismatch at residue 12 between this DNA's translation and the TCRdb protein of a much larger clone likely reflects a read error; the protein shown is translated from the DNA. The J gene was identified as TRDJ1, and no V gene was called; TRDD3 is taken as the D call from the table, unchecked against the DNA. The CDR3 loop spans 18 amino acids. The CDR3 nucleotides are TGTGCTCTTGGGGAACGCACCACTTGGGGACCTACCGCCGATAAACTCATCTTT. It yields the protein CALGERTTWGPTADKLIF.

This clone was seen many times. The amino acid sequence in TCRdb belongs to a much larger clone and departs from this DNA's translation at residue 5, likely a sequencing read error; the sequence shown is translated from the DNA. This chain joins TRDV1 and TRDJ1; 8 bases are a match to TRDD3. Per germline, CDR1 TSWWSYY and CDR2 QGS. Losses at the gene ends were 4 bases for V and 0 bases for J; bases not matched to a gene: 22. The CDR3 spans 21 residues. Here the CDR3 reads CALGGRPFFPLLLGDTDKLIF. CDR3 nucleotide sequence: TGTGCTCTTGGGGGACGGCCCTTTTTCCCACTTTTACTGGGGGACACCGATAAACTCATCTTT.

About this clone itself: TCRdb's protein for this DNA is that of a much larger clone and differs from the translation at residue 15, likely a read error; the protein shown is the DNA translation. The V gene is TRDV2, the J gene TRDJ1; a possible D gene is TRDD3 (10 bases). The J gene was missing in TCRdb and was found by matching the end of the DNA to germline. This CDR3 is built from 20 residues. From germline, CDR1 is GEAIGNYY and CDR2 EKD. The V and J ends lost 6 bases and 4 bases respectively, with 35 bases between them. CDR3 residues: CACSPNLPTRIGGYIDKLIF. DNA of the CDR3: TGTGCCTGTTCGCCAAACCTTCCTACAAGGATTGGGGGATACATCGATAAACTCATCTTT.

This clone was seen a handful of times. The protein that TCRdb holds for this DNA derives from a much larger clone and differs from the translated DNA at residue 19, which likely indicates a read error; the protein shown here is translated from the DNA. The chain combines TRDV2 with TRDJ3; 7 bases agree with TRDD3. Germline assignment: CDR1 GEAIGNYY and CDR2 EKD. The CDR3 runs to 21 residues. CDR3 bases: TGTGCCTGTGACACCCTATCTGGGGGCCCCGCGGGGTCCTGGGACACCCGACAGACGTTTTTC. It yields the protein CACDTLSGGPAGSWDTRQTFF.

Details on this clone: The mismatch at residue 9 between this DNA's translation and the TCRdb protein of a much larger clone likely reflects a read error; the protein shown is translated from the DNA. This rearrangement joins TRDV1 to TRDJ2; D not resolved. The germline V and J ends were trimmed by 4 bases and 3 bases, with 24 bases remaining between them. From germline, CDR1 is TSWWSYY and CDR2 QGS. This CDR3 has 19 amino acids. The CDR3 nucleotides are TGTGCTCTTGGGGGGCTACGAGCCGGCACCCTAACCCTGACAGCACAACTCTTCTTT. Protein product: CALGGLRAGTLTLTAQLFF.

This clone has a count of ten or more. The mismatch at residue 17 between this DNA's translation and the TCRdb protein of a much larger clone likely reflects a read error; the protein shown is translated from the DNA. The same CDR3 arises from other DNA sequences in this sample as well. V is TRDV1 and J is TRDJ1, with 12 bases fitting TRDD3. V gave up 4 bases and J gave up 2 bases; unmatched junction bases: 26. Per germline, CDR1 TSWWSYY and CDR2 QGS. This CDR3 is 23 amino acids long. This chain's CDR3 is CALGARLPIPYWGIPNLTDKLIF. CDR3 nucleotide sequence: TGTGCTCTTGGGGCGCGACTTCCTATCCCGTACTGGGGGATACCGAACCTTACCGATAAACTCATCTTT.

This clone was seen repeatedly, ten times or more. The junction departs from the called germline gene at one end, perhaps through a read error. Within the sample, other DNA sequences also encode this same CDR3. The chain links TRDV1 to TRDJ1; TRDD3 agrees at 10 bases. The CDR3 has 20 residues. CDR1 is TSWWSYY, CDR2 QGS, per germline. The CDR3 spells CALGEPSYLTGGCYTDKLIF. In DNA form, the CDR3 reads TGTGCTCTTGGGGAACCTTCTTACCTTACTGGGGGATGTTACACTGATAAACTCATCTTT.

This clone was picked up a small number of times. TCRdb pairs this DNA with a much larger clone's protein that differs at residue 15, likely a read error; the protein shown was translated from the DNA. The chain couples TRDV1 to TRDJ1, with 9 bases fitting TRDD3. The J gene was missing in TCRdb and was found by matching the end of the DNA to germline. This CDR3 has 22 amino acids. The ends lost 2 bases at V and 0 bases at J; junction bases unmatched: 22. Germline V lookup: CDR1 TSWWSYY, CDR2 QGS. The CDR3 sequence is CALGESANLRGGYLQYTDKLIF. Written as DNA, the CDR3 is TGTGCTCTTGGGGAATCCGCAAACTTGCGCGGGGGATACCTACAGTACACCGATAAACTCATCTTT.